The present TCR beta chain was sequenced within a study of radiotherapy plus CTLA-4 blockade in lung cancer (dated by TCRdb to the late 2010s). A note on the overall study: Objective responses were observed in 18% of enrolled patients, and disease control was achieved in around 28%. Here is what the overall study found, with its caveats: TCR clones derived from tumors expanded in peripheral blood after treatment with radiotherapy and ipilimumab. Increased serum interferon-beta after radiation, together with early dynamic changes in blood T cell clones, were reported to be the strongest predictors of response.

Points on this clone: No antigen is known for it. Base-call qualities are not available, and no considerably larger clone is one nucleotide away.

The study evaluated CTLA-4 blockade (ipilimumab) given together with focal radiation therapy in patients who had chemo-refractory metastatic non-small-cell lung cancer. The library was obtained by the immunoSEQ multiplex PCR assay. TCRdb mirrors the immuneACCESS table, restricted to in-frame sequences. Some clones are absent from its copies; in checked studies, under half trace to an unresolved V gene, and the reason for the others is unknown. In all, the sample holds 75,000 to 95,000 clones, and approximately 75% of those were seen once. The ten biggest clones cover around 15% of the sample. The clonotype comes from a human donor with non-small cell lung cancer that progressed on radiotherapy plus ipilimumab. Sequencing was performed on peripheral blood, taken from a patient treated with radiotherapy plus ipilimumab.

The bases are TGCGCCAGCAGATTCTCCCAAGGGGGCGGCTCCTACGAGCAGTACTTC. It translates to CASRFSQGGGSYEQYF. The chain uses TRBV10-2 and TRBJ2-7, with 7 bases matching TRBD1. From the cysteine up to the phenylalanine, the CDR3 has a length of 16 residues. Just the 48-base CDR3 DNA is kept, in frame starting at base 1. V has 6 bases trimmed and J has 0 bases trimmed; junction bases matching no gene number 11. The germline V gene yields WSHSY for CDR1 and SAAADI for CDR2.